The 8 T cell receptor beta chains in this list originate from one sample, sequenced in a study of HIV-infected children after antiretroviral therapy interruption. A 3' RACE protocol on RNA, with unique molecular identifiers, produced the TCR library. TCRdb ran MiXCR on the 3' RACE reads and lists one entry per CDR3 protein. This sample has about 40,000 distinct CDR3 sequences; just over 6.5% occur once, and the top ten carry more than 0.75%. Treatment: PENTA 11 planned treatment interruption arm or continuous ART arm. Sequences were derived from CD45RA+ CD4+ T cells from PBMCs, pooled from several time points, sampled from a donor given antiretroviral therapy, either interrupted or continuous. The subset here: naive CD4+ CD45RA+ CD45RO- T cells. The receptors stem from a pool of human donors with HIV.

The CDR3 sequence is CSGSRDRATYEQYF. CDR3 nucleotides: TGCAGTGGGTCCCGGGACAGGGCCACCTACGAGCAGTACTTC. J is TRBJ2-7 and V is TRBV20-1; 9 bases fit TRBD1. CDR1 and CDR2 (germline): DFQATT, SNEGSKA (reference sequence). There are 14 residues in the CDR3. V trimming: 7 bases; J trimming: 2 bases; junction bases outside the gene matches: 9.

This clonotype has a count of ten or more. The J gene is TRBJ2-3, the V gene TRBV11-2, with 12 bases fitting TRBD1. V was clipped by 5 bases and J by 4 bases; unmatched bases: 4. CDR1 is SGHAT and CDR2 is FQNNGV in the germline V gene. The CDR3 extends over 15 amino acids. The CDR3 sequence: CASSAGQGAADTQYF. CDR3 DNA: TGTGCCAGCAGCGCGGGACAGGGGGCAGCAGATACGCAGTATTTT.

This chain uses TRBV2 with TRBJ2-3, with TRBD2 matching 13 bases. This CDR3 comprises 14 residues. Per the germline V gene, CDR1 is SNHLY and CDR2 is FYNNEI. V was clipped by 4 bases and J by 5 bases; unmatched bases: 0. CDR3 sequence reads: CASSGTSGGDTQYF. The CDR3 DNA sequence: TGTGCCAGCAGTGGGACTAGCGGGGGAGATACGCAGTATTTT.

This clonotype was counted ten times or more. CDR3 bases: TGCAGTGTGGACAGCCGGTCAGATACGCAGTATTTT. Protein product: CSVDSRSDTQYF. This chain links TRBV20-1 with TRBJ2-3; the D gene is possibly TRBD1 (6 bases). CDR3 size: 12 residues. V was shortened by 7 bases and J by 4 bases, with 12 bases between the two germline ends. In germline, CDR1 is DFQATT, CDR2 SNEGSKA (reference sequence).

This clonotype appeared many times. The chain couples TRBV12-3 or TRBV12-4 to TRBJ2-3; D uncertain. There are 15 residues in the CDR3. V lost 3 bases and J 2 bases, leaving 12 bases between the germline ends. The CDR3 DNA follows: TGTGCCAGCAGTTTCGGTAGGGATCACACAGATACGCAGTATTTT. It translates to CASSFGRDHTDTQYF.

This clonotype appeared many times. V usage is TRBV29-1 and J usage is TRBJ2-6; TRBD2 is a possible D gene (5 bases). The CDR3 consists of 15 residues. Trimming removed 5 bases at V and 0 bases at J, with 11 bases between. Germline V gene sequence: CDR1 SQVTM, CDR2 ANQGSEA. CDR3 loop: CSVQDWISGANVLTF. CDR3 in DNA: TGCAGCGTTCAGGACTGGATCTCTGGGGCCAACGTCCTGACTTTC.

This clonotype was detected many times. The CDR3 nucleotides read TGCGCCAGCAGCCAATCCGGGCCGCGGAATGAAAAACTGTTTTTT. Translated, it gives CASSQSGPRNEKLFF. J is TRBJ1-4 and V is TRBV4-3; the D is unclear. The CDR3 is made up of 15 amino acids. V shed 2 bases and J shed 5 bases, with 12 bases lying between them. Germline V gene sequence: CDR1 LGHNA, CDR2 YSLEER.

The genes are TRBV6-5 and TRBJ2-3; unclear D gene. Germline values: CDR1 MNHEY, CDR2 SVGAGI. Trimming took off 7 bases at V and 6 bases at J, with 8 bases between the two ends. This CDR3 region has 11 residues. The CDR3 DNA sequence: TGTGCCAGCATCTCTGGGGATACGCAGTATTTT. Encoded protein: CASISGDTQYF.